The table lists the clone carrying this TCR beta chain with many counts. Its target is not known. This sample is drawn from a study of CD8 T cells in ankylosing spondylitis. Points from the study as a whole: A motif in TCR beta, a set of roughly eight highly homologous variants, appeared characteristic of ankylosing spondylitis blood. CD8+ disease-linked clones were present at relatively low frequencies in blood.

The CDR3 covers 11 residues. The germline V gene encodes CDR1 SGHKS and CDR2 YYEKEE (reference sequence). V dropped 5 bases and J dropped 1 base, with 3 bases sitting between them. TCRdb re-called the 5' RACE reads through MiXCR, storing one row per CDR3 protein. The table records more than 100,000 distinct CDR3 sequences, roughly 11% of them present only once. The source is a female donor with ankylosing spondylitis or in good health (not recorded which). Material for sequencing was blood, either unsorted or a sorted T cell fraction (not recorded which). The chain combines TRBV5-5 with TRBJ1-1; no clear D gene. CDR3 coding DNA: TGTGCCAGCAGAGGGAACACTGAAGCTTTCTTT. The encoded protein is CASRGNTEAFF.